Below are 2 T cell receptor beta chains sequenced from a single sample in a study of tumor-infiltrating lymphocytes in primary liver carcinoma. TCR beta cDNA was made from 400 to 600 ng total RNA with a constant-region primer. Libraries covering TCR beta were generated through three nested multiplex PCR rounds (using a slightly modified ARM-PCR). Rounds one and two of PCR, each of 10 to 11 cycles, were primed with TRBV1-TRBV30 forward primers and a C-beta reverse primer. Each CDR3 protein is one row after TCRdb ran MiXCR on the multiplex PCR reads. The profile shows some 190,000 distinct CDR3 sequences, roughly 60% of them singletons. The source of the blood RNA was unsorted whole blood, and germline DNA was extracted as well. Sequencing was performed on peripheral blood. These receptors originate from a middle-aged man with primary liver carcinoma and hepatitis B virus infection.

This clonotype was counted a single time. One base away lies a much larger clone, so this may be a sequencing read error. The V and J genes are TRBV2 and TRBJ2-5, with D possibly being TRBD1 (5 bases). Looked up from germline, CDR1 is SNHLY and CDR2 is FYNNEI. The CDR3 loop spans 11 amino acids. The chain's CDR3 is CTTLTEETQYF. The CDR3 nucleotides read TGTACCACATTGACAGAAGAGACCCAGTACTTC.

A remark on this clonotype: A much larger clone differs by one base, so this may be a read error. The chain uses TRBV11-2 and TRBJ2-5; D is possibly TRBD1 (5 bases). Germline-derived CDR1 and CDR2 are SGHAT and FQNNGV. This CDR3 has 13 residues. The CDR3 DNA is TGTGTCAGCAGCTTAGACAGTGCGGAGACCCAGTACTTC. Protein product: CVSSLDSAETQYF. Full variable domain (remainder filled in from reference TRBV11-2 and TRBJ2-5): EAGVAQSPRYKIIEKRQSVAFWCNPISGHATLYWYQQILGQGPKLLIQFQNNGVVDDSQLPKDRFSAERLKGVDSTLKIQPAKLEDSAVYLCVSSLDSAETQYFGPGTRLLVL.